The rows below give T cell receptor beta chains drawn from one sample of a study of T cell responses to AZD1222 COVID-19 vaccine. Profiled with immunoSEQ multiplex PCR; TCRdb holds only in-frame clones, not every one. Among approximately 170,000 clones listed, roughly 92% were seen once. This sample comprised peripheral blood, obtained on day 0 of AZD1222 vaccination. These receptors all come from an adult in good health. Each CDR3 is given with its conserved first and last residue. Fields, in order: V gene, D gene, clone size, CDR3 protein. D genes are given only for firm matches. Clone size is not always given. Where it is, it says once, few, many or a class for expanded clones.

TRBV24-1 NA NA CATSADGNTEAFF
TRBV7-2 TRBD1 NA CASSVDRGSTEAFF
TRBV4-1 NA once CASSQDTTVANSPLHF
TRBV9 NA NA CASSVALAYNEQFF
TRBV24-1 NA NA CATSSGGSYNEQFF
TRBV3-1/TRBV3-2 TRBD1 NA CASSRLGQGPYEQYF
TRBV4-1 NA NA CASSQDQQGNSPLHF
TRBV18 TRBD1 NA CASSPGTGGIGANVLTF
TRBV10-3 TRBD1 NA CAISATLGTGWNGYTF
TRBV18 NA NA CASSPGAGETQYF
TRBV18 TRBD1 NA CASSRGQGATEAFF
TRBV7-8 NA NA CASSFVYPGATNEKLFF
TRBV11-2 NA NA CASSLDSAEQYF
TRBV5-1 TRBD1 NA CASSDRQGVGRYTF
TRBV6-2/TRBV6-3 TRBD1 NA CASSYPPGQGSAFF
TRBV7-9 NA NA CASSLTGRGTEAFF
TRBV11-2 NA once CASSSPGGTGEKLFF
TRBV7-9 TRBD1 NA CASSLGQGRISTDTQYF
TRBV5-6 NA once CASSLRLEPLTDTQYF
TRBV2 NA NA CASRANSGTVNYGYTF